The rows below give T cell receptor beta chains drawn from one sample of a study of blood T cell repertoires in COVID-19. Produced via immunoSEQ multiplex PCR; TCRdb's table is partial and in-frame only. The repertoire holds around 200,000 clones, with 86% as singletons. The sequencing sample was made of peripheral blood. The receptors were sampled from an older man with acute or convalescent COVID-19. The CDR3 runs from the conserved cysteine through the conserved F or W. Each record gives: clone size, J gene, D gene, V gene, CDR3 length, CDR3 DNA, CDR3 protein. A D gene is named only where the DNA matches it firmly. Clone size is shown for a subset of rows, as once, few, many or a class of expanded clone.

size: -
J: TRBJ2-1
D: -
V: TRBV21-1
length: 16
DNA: TGTGCCAGCAGCAAACCCCGGGAGATCCCCTACAATGAGCAGTTCTTC
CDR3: CASSKPREIPYNEQFF

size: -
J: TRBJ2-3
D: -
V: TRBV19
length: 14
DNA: TGTGCCAGTAACCTCCCAGGACTCACAGATACGCAGTATTTT
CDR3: CASNLPGLTDTQYF

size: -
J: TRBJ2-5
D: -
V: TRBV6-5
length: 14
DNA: TGTGCCAGCAGTTTGGCACAGGGAGTAGAGACCCAGTACTTC
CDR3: CASSLAQGVETQYF

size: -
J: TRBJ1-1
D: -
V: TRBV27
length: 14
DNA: TGTGCCAGCAGAAACCCCGACAGGACGGGAGAAGCTTTCTTT
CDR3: CASRNPDRTGEAFF

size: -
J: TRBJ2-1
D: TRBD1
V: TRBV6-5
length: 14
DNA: TGTGCCAGCAGTCACCTGACAGGGTACAATGAGCAGTTCTTC
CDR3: CASSHLTGYNEQFF

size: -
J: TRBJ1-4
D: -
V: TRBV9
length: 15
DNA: TGTGCCTCCGGGAGGGAGGGCGGTTTTAATGAAAAACTGTTTTTT
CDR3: CASGREGGFNEKLFF

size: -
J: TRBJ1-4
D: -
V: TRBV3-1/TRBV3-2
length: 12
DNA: TGTGCCAGCAGCCAACAGCCGGGATCCCTAACTTTT
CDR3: CASSQQPGSLTF

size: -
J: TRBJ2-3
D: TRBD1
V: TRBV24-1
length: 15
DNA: TGTGCCACCAGCCCGACAGGGGGCGCGTTGGATACGCAGTATTTT
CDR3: CATSPTGGALDTQYF

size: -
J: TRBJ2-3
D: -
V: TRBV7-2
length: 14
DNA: TGTGCCAGCAGCTTACAGGGGCTCACAGATACGCAGTATTTT
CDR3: CASSLQGLTDTQYF

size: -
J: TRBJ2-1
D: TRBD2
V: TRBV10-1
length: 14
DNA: TGCGCCAGCAGTGCTCCGACTAGCGGGACGGTCCCTCTCTTC
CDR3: CASSAPTSGTVPLF

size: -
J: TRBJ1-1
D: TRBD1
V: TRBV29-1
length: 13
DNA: TGCAGCGCCGACAGGGGGCGGCACACTGAAGCTTTCTTT
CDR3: CSADRGRHTEAFF

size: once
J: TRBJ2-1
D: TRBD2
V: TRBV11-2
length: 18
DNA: TGTGCCAGCAGCTTCGCCCCCAGCGGGAGGGACTCCTACAATGAGCAGTTCTTC
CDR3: CASSFAPSGRDSYNEQFF

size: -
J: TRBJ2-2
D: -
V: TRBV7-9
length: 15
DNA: TGTGCCAGCAGCGCGGCCGGTCGGGACACCGGGGAGCTGTTTTTT
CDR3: CASSAAGRDTGELFF

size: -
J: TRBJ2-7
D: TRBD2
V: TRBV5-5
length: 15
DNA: TGTGCCAGCAGCGGGATAGCGGGAGAGGCCTACGAGCAGTACTTC
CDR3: CASSGIAGEAYEQYF

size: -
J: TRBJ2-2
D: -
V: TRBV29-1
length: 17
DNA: TGCAGCGTTGTATGGTTTGGGCTAGCTGACTTCACCGGGGAGCTGTTTTTT
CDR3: CSVVWFGLADFTGELFF

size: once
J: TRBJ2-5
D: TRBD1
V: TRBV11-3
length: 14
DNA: TGTGCCAGCAGCCACACAGGGGGTCGGGAGACCCAGTACTTC
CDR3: CASSHTGGRETQYF

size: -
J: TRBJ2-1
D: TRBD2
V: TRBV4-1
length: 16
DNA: TGCGCCAGCAGCCGGACTAGCGGGAGTGTAAGCAATGAGCAGTTCTTC
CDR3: CASSRTSGSVSNEQFF

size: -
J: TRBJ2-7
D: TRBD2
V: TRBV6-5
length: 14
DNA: TGTGCCAGCAGTTATTGGCGGGGGAGCTACGAGCAGTACTTC
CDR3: CASSYWRGSYEQYF

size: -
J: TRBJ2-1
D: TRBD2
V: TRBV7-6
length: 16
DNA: TGTGCCAGCAGAGGACTAGCGGGCAGCTCCTACAATGAGCAGTTCTTC
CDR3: CASRGLAGSSYNEQFF

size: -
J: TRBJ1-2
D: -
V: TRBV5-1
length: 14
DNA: TGCGCCAGCAGCTTGGGACAGGTTAACTATGGCTACACCTTC
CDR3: CASSLGQVNYGYTF

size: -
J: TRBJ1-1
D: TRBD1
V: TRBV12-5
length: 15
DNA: TGTGCTAGTGGTTTGGCCGCAGGGGGCAGGACTGAAGCTTTCTTT
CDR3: CASGLAAGGRTEAFF

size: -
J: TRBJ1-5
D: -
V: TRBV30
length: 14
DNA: TGTGCCTGGAGTGGGGGAGGTGGCAATCAGCCCCAGCATTTT
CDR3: CAWSGGGGNQPQHF

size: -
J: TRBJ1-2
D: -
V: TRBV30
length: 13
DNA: TGTGCCTGGAGTGTACAAGGGACTTATGGCTACACCTTC
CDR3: CAWSVQGTYGYTF

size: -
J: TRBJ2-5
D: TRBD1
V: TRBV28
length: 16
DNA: TGTGCCAGCAGTCCGATGGGAAACAGGGGGCTTGAGACCCAGTACTTC
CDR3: CASSPMGNRGLETQYF

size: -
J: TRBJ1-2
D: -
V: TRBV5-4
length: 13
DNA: TGTGCCAGCAGCTCAGGGAATGGCTATGGCTACACCTTC
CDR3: CASSSGNGYGYTF

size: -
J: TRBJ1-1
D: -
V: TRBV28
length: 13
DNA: TGTGCCAGCAGTTTATTATACAAAACTGAAGCTTTCTTT
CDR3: CASSLLYKTEAFF

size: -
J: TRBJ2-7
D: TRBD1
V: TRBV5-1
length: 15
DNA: TGCGCCAGCAGCCACAGTGGACAGGGGGCTCACGAGCAGTACTTC
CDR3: CASSHSGQGAHEQYF

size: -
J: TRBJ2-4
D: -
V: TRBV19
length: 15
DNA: TGTGCCAGTAGTATAAGCAGGGGATCCAAAAACATTCAGTACTTC
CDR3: CASSISRGSKNIQYF

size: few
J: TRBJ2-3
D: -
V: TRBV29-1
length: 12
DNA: TGCAGCGCAAGCGGATCCACAGATACGCAGTATTTT
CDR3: CSASGSTDTQYF

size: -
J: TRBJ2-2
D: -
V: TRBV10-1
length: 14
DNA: TGCGCCAGCGGGACGGGAGCCACAGCCGGGGAGCTGTTTTTT
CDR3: CASGTGATAGELFF

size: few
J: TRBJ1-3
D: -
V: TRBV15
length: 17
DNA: TGTGCCACCAGCAGAGATTATGGAGGGAACTCTGGAAACACCATATATTTT
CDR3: CATSRDYGGNSGNTIYF

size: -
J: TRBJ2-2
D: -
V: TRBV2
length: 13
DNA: TGTGCCAGCAGTGATCGGGGATACGGGGAGCTGTTTTTT
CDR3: CASSDRGYGELFF